A single sample gave rise to the 5 T cell receptor beta chains below, sequenced in a study of cytomegalovirus exposure and HLA in healthy donors. Profiled with immunoSEQ multiplex PCR; TCRdb holds only in-frame clones, not every one. The sample lists some 350,000 clones, 87% occurring once. Sequenced material: PBMCs. These receptors were obtained from a woman aged 25 to 39 in good health and CMV-seropositive.

CDR3 sequence (DNA): TGTGCCAGCAGTGATCAGGGCTTATTTAGTCACGAGCAGTACTTC. Translating it yields CASSDQGLFSHEQYF. The V call is TRBV2, the J call TRBJ2-7; a possible D gene is TRBD1 (5 bases). This CDR3 is built from 15 residues. V dropped 3 bases and J dropped 5 bases, with 17 bases sitting between them. Germline V gene lookup returns CDR1 SNHLY and CDR2 FYNNEI.

V and J are TRBV5-1 and TRBJ2-3, with D perhaps assigned TRBD1 or TRBD2 (5 bases each). This CDR3 contains 18 residues. Germline V CDR1 and CDR2: SGHRS, YFSETQ. Trimming shortened V by 4 bases and J by 5 bases, and 26 bases separated the two germline ends. Here the CDR3 DNA reads TGCGCCAGCAGCCCCGGGACGGACTTGCCCCCGGTAGGAGATACGCAGTATTTT. It encodes CASSPGTDLPPVGDTQYF.

This clone was recorded a few times. The rearrangement joins TRBV6-5 to TRBJ2-1, with D possibly TRBD2 on 5 matching bases. V was trimmed by 5 bases and J by 3 bases, leaving 11 bases between them. Germline assignment: CDR1 MNHEY and CDR2 SVGAGI. The CDR3 covers 14 residues. Here the CDR3 reads CASSPTGNYNEQFF. In DNA, the CDR3 is TGTGCCAGCAGTCCAACCGGGAACTACAATGAGCAGTTCTTC.

Only a few counts were recorded for this clone. This rearrangement joins TRBV11-2 to TRBJ2-1; 7 bases line up with TRBD2. Germline V gives CDR1 SGHAT, CDR2 FQNNGV. V lost 5 bases and J lost 5; bases outside the gene matches: 9. This CDR3 is built from 15 residues. Written as DNA, the CDR3 is TGTGCCAGCAGCCAGATCGGGGGGTTTAACAATGAGCAGTTCTTC. Translating it yields CASSQIGGFNNEQFF.

The V and J genes are TRBV9 and TRBJ2-3, with 8 bases lining up with TRBD2. CDR1 SGDLS and CDR2 YYNGEE come from the germline V gene. The V segment lost 3 bases and the J segment 0 bases; nucleotides outside the gene matches: 9. This CDR3 region has 17 residues. CDR3: CASSESLAGSSTDTQYF. The CDR3, as DNA: TGTGCCAGCAGCGAGTCCCTAGCGGGTTCTAGCACAGATACGCAGTATTTT.